A selection of T cell receptor beta chains follows, all from one sample in a study of response to subunit inactivated influenza vaccine. One entry per CDR3 protein results from TCRdb running MiXCR on the RT-PCR reads. The table has around 470,000 distinct CDR3 sequences, under 8.5% seen once. Source: PBMCs from blood, taken roughly 24 months after vaccination. The receptors come from a man between 50 and 70 years old who received an inactivated influenza vaccine. Each CDR3 is given with its conserved first and last residue. The D gene is left open where the match is weak. Clone size appears in some rows only: once, few, many, or a class for an expanded clone.

j_call: TRBJ1-1
clone_size: many
v_call: TRBV5-1
d_call: -
cdr3_nt: TGCGCCAGCAGCCCCCAAGACGGAGTAAACACTGAAGCTTTCTTT
cdr3_aa: CASSPQDGVNTEAFF

j_call: TRBJ1-1
clone_size: -
v_call: TRBV6-2/TRBV6-3
d_call: -
cdr3_nt: TGTGCCAGCAGTTACATGGGCCGGTTCGACGAAGCTTTCTTT
cdr3_aa: CASSYMGRFDEAFF

j_call: TRBJ2-1
clone_size: many
v_call: TRBV5-5
d_call: TRBD1
cdr3_nt: TGTGCCAGCAGCACGTCCTTTGGGACAGGGTTTGCGGAGCAGTTCTTC
cdr3_aa: CASSTSFGTGFAEQFF

j_call: TRBJ2-1
clone_size: few
v_call: TRBV14
d_call: TRBD1
cdr3_nt: TGTGCCAGCAGCCAACTGACAGGGGTTGGCGGGATGTCCTACAATGAGCAGTTCTTC
cdr3_aa: CASSQLTGVGGMSYNEQFF

j_call: TRBJ2-5
clone_size: -
v_call: TRBV29-1
d_call: -
cdr3_nt: TGCAGCGTTGAATCGGCGGTTCTGGAGACCCAGTACTTC
cdr3_aa: CSVESAVLETQYF

j_call: TRBJ1-6
clone_size: many
v_call: TRBV6-2/TRBV6-3
d_call: -
cdr3_nt: TGTGCCAGCAACTTTGGATTAACCGTATATAATTCACCCCTCCACTTT
cdr3_aa: CASNFGLTVYNSPLHF

j_call: TRBJ2-2
clone_size: many
v_call: TRBV14
d_call: TRBD2
cdr3_nt: TGTGCCAGCAGCCACACGACTAGCGGGGGGACAATCACCGGGGAGCTGTTTTTT
cdr3_aa: CASSHTTSGGTITGELFF

j_call: TRBJ1-1
clone_size: few
v_call: TRBV6-1
d_call: -
cdr3_nt: TGTGCCAGCAACGAACCGACCCGGCGGACTGAAGCTTTCTTT
cdr3_aa: CASNEPTRRTEAFF

j_call: TRBJ1-1
clone_size: many
v_call: TRBV20-1
d_call: TRBD1
cdr3_nt: TGCAGTGCTAGGAGGACAGGGGCCCCTGAAGCTTTCTTT
cdr3_aa: CSARRTGAPEAFF

j_call: TRBJ1-2
clone_size: -
v_call: TRBV7-2
d_call: -
cdr3_nt: TGTGCCAGCACCGTCACGGGCCTTACAAACTATGGCTACACCTTC
cdr3_aa: CASTVTGLTNYGYTF

j_call: TRBJ1-3
clone_size: many
v_call: TRBV2
d_call: -
cdr3_nt: TGTGCCAGCAGTGAGGGGACCCGCTCTGGAAACACCATATATTTT
cdr3_aa: CASSEGTRSGNTIYF

j_call: TRBJ2-7
clone_size: few
v_call: TRBV5-1
d_call: TRBD2
cdr3_nt: TGCGCCAGCAGCCAAGAATGGGGGGGGACGAACGAGCAGTACTTC
cdr3_aa: CASSQEWGGTNEQYF

j_call: TRBJ1-2
clone_size: few
v_call: TRBV6-5
d_call: -
cdr3_nt: TGTGCCAGCAGTTACCCGGGGACGGGGGCCGATAACTATGGCTACACCTTC
cdr3_aa: CASSYPGTGADNYGYTF

j_call: TRBJ2-2
clone_size: many
v_call: TRBV4-3
d_call: -
cdr3_nt: TGCGCCAGCAGCGTGACAGGGAACACCGGGGAGCTGTTTTTT
cdr3_aa: CASSVTGNTGELFF

j_call: TRBJ2-1
clone_size: -
v_call: TRBV4-3
d_call: -
cdr3_nt: TGCGCCAGCAGCCAAGAAAAATGGAGGGAGCAGTTCTTC
cdr3_aa: CASSQEKWREQFF

j_call: TRBJ2-1
clone_size: -
v_call: TRBV12-3/TRBV12-4
d_call: TRBD2
cdr3_nt: TGTGCCAGCAGTTTCCGGGGGGAGACCTTTGAGCAGTTCTTC
cdr3_aa: CASSFRGETFEQFF

j_call: TRBJ1-6
clone_size: -
v_call: TRBV6-2/TRBV6-3
d_call: -
cdr3_nt: TGTGCCAGCAGCTGGGCCAGCTCACCCCTCCACTTT
cdr3_aa: CASSWASSPLHF

j_call: TRBJ2-1
clone_size: -
v_call: TRBV5-1
d_call: -
cdr3_nt: TGCGCCAGCACGACAAGCGGAGACTCCTACAATGAGCAGTTCTTC
cdr3_aa: CASTTSGDSYNEQFF

j_call: TRBJ2-7
clone_size: -
v_call: TRBV20-1
d_call: TRBD1
cdr3_nt: TGCAGTGCCGCAACCGGGACAGCGACCTACGAGCAGTACTTC
cdr3_aa: CSAATGTATYEQYF

j_call: TRBJ1-5
clone_size: -
v_call: TRBV2
d_call: -
cdr3_nt: TGTGCCAGCAGTGACTTGACAGGTAGCAATCAGCCCCAGCATTTT
cdr3_aa: CASSDLTGSNQPQHF

j_call: TRBJ1-5
clone_size: -
v_call: TRBV7-2
d_call: TRBD1
cdr3_nt: TGTGCCAGCAGTATGGCAGGGGGTAATCAGCCCCAGCATTTT
cdr3_aa: CASSMAGGNQPQHF

j_call: TRBJ2-4
clone_size: -
v_call: TRBV28
d_call: TRBD1
cdr3_nt: TGTGCCAGCAGCCGACCACGACAGGGTGGACGTAACATTCAGTACTTC
cdr3_aa: CASSRPRQGGRNIQYF

j_call: TRBJ2-2
clone_size: many
v_call: TRBV5-1
d_call: -
cdr3_nt: TGCGCCAGCAGCTTTGGATCGGGGTTTACCACCGGGGAGCTGTTTTTT
cdr3_aa: CASSFGSGFTTGELFF

j_call: TRBJ1-2
clone_size: -
v_call: TRBV4-2
d_call: -
cdr3_nt: TGTGCCAGCAGCCAAGAACAGGGACCTAGGGGCTACACCTTC
cdr3_aa: CASSQEQGPRGYTF

j_call: TRBJ1-2
clone_size: -
v_call: TRBV20-1
d_call: -
cdr3_nt: TGCAGTGCTAGAGATCGGTGGGACGGCTACACCTTC
cdr3_aa: CSARDRWDGYTF

j_call: TRBJ1-4
clone_size: -
v_call: TRBV28
d_call: -
cdr3_nt: TGTGCCAGCTACAGCCGAACTAATGAAAAACTGTTTTTT
cdr3_aa: CASYSRTNEKLFF

j_call: TRBJ1-5
clone_size: -
v_call: TRBV28
d_call: -
cdr3_nt: TGTGCCATCTCAGAGAGGGCGAGCGAGCCCCAGCATTTT
cdr3_aa: CAISERASEPQHF

j_call: TRBJ2-7
clone_size: few
v_call: TRBV10-3
d_call: -
cdr3_nt: TGTGCCATCAGTGAGTCCCCCAACTCCTACGAGCAGTACTTC
cdr3_aa: CAISESPNSYEQYF

j_call: TRBJ2-1
clone_size: -
v_call: TRBV6-5
d_call: TRBD2
cdr3_nt: TGTGCCAGCAGTTACCTTAGCGGGGGGACGACCTACAATGAGCAGTTCTTC
cdr3_aa: CASSYLSGGTTYNEQFF

j_call: TRBJ1-5
clone_size: many
v_call: TRBV4-1
d_call: -
cdr3_nt: TGCGCCAGCAGCCAAGAAGGGCAGAGCAATCAGCCCCAGCATTTT
cdr3_aa: CASSQEGQSNQPQHF

j_call: TRBJ2-2
clone_size: -
v_call: TRBV7-9
d_call: -
cdr3_nt: TGTGCCAGCCTACCTTGGGGGGAGCTGTTTTTT
cdr3_aa: CASLPWGELFF

j_call: TRBJ2-1
clone_size: few
v_call: TRBV20-1
d_call: TRBD2
cdr3_nt: TGCAGTGCTAGAGTTCCTAGCGGGATCTACAATGAGCAGTTCTTC
cdr3_aa: CSARVPSGIYNEQFF

j_call: TRBJ1-2
clone_size: -
v_call: TRBV25-1
d_call: -
cdr3_nt: TGTGCCAGCAGTGGTCGATTTCTCGGGTATGGCTACACCTTC
cdr3_aa: CASSGRFLGYGYTF

j_call: TRBJ2-3
clone_size: few
v_call: TRBV7-9
d_call: -
cdr3_nt: TGTGCCAGCAGCACGGGACTCTATTCAGATACGCAGTATTTT
cdr3_aa: CASSTGLYSDTQYF

j_call: TRBJ2-7
clone_size: few
v_call: TRBV6-1
d_call: -
cdr3_nt: TGTGCCAGCAGTCCCGACGGCCTATCCTACGAGCAGTACTTC
cdr3_aa: CASSPDGLSYEQYF

j_call: TRBJ2-3
clone_size: -
v_call: TRBV29-1
d_call: -
cdr3_nt: TGCAGCGTTGAAGAAGACAGCACAGATACGCAGTATTTT
cdr3_aa: CSVEEDSTDTQYF

j_call: TRBJ2-4
clone_size: few
v_call: TRBV20-1
d_call: -
cdr3_nt: TGCAGTGCTTGCACTATCCAAAACATTCAGTACTTC
cdr3_aa: CSACTIQNIQYF

j_call: TRBJ1-2
clone_size: many
v_call: TRBV4-3
d_call: -
cdr3_nt: TGCGCCAGCAGCCAAGAACCGCCTTTAAACTATGGCTACACCTTC
cdr3_aa: CASSQEPPLNYGYTF

j_call: TRBJ2-7
clone_size: few
v_call: TRBV21-1
d_call: -
cdr3_nt: TGTGCCAGCAGCAAAGATCAGGCAGCCAGCTCCTACGAGCAGTACTTC
cdr3_aa: CASSKDQAASSYEQYF

j_call: TRBJ1-1
clone_size: few
v_call: TRBV29-1
d_call: TRBD1
cdr3_nt: TGCAGCGTTGACCAGGGGGGACCTGAAGCTTTCTTT
cdr3_aa: CSVDQGGPEAFF

j_call: TRBJ2-5
clone_size: -
v_call: TRBV6-2/TRBV6-3
d_call: TRBD1
cdr3_nt: TGTGCCAGCCAGGACAGGGACCAAGAGACCCAGTACTTC
cdr3_aa: CASQDRDQETQYF

j_call: TRBJ2-5
clone_size: few
v_call: TRBV7-9
d_call: -
cdr3_nt: TGTGCCAGCAGCTACGAGACCCAGTACTTC
cdr3_aa: CASSYETQYF

j_call: TRBJ2-3
clone_size: many
v_call: TRBV12-3/TRBV12-4
d_call: -
cdr3_nt: TGTGCCAGCAGTTCTCGACTAGGGGGCACAGATACGCAGTATTTT
cdr3_aa: CASSSRLGGTDTQYF

j_call: TRBJ1-6
clone_size: -
v_call: TRBV12-3/TRBV12-4
d_call: -
cdr3_nt: TGTGCCAGCAGTTTAGAGAAGAGATCACCCCTCCACTTT
cdr3_aa: CASSLEKRSPLHF

j_call: TRBJ1-3
clone_size: -
v_call: TRBV12-3/TRBV12-4
d_call: -
cdr3_nt: TGTGCCAGCAGCCTCGGGTCCAACTCTGGAAACACCATATATTTT
cdr3_aa: CASSLGSNSGNTIYF

j_call: TRBJ2-5
clone_size: few
v_call: TRBV20-1
d_call: TRBD2
cdr3_nt: TGCAGTGCTAGCCTAGCGGGGGAAGAGACCCAGTACTTC
cdr3_aa: CSASLAGEETQYF

j_call: TRBJ1-4
clone_size: many
v_call: TRBV7-9
d_call: TRBD1
cdr3_nt: TGTGCCAGCAGCTCAGGGGACAGCAATGAAAAACTGTTTTTT
cdr3_aa: CASSSGDSNEKLFF

j_call: TRBJ2-7
clone_size: -
v_call: TRBV7-9
d_call: TRBD1
cdr3_nt: TGTGCCAGCAGCTTAGCGTTGGGACAGGGGACGCACGAGCAGTACTTC
cdr3_aa: CASSLALGQGTHEQYF

j_call: TRBJ2-3
clone_size: few
v_call: TRBV11-2
d_call: -
cdr3_nt: TGTGCCAGCAGCTTAGGAATAGGGGCAGATACGCAGTATTTT
cdr3_aa: CASSLGIGADTQYF

j_call: TRBJ2-2
clone_size: many
v_call: TRBV28
d_call: -
cdr3_nt: TGTGCCAGCAGCCCCCCAGGGGGGCTCGGGGAGCTGTTTTTT
cdr3_aa: CASSPPGGLGELFF

j_call: TRBJ2-7
clone_size: few
v_call: TRBV7-2
d_call: TRBD2
cdr3_nt: TGTGCCAGCAGCTTAGCTCGCCTAGCGGGAGCCCCCATCTCCTACGAGCAGTACTTC
cdr3_aa: CASSLARLAGAPISYEQYF

j_call: TRBJ1-1
clone_size: many
v_call: TRBV5-1
d_call: TRBD1
cdr3_nt: TGCGCCAGCAGCTTGGAGGGGGCCACTGAAGCTTTCTTT
cdr3_aa: CASSLEGATEAFF